These T cell receptor beta chains were read from a single sample in a study of identical twins. One entry per CDR3 protein results from TCRdb running MiXCR on the 5' RACE reads. The sample lists 1.5 million or so distinct CDR3 sequences, under 35% occurring once. The sample taken for sequencing was cord blood. The origin of the receptors is a newborn girl in good health. Each CDR3 is given with its conserved first and last residue. The D gene is left open where the match is weak. Clone size is shown for a subset of rows, as once, few, many or a class of expanded clone.

TRBV5-1,TRBJ2-7,NA,NA,CASSGDNEQYF,TGCGCCAGCAGCGGGGACAACGAGCAGTACTTC
TRBV6-2/TRBV6-3,TRBJ1-5,NA,many,CASSLIQGHNQPQHF,TGTGCCAGCAGCCTAATACAGGGCCACAATCAGCCCCAGCATTTT
TRBV25-1,TRBJ1-6,NA,few,CASSAPEWDGVSYNSPLHF,TGTGCCAGCAGTGCCCCCGAATGGGACGGGGTGTCCTATAATTCACCCCTCCACTTT
TRBV20-1,TRBJ2-4,NA,NA,CSPVPGYF,TGCAGTCCAGTGCCCGGGTACTTC
TRBV5-1,TRBJ1-1,NA,few,CASSLGAVPTEAFF,TGCGCCAGCAGCTTGGGAGCGGTACCCACTGAAGCTTTCTTT
TRBV25-1,TRBJ1-6,TRBD1,few,CASSTTGAYSPLHF,TGTGCCAGCAGTACGACAGGGGCGTATTCACCCCTCCACTTT
TRBV27,TRBJ2-3,NA,NA,CASSLSQGTQYF,TGTGCCAGCAGTTTATCGCAGGGTACGCAGTATTTT
TRBV4-1,TRBJ2-1,TRBD2,few,CASSQGSGGTTYNEQFF,TGCGCCAGCAGCCAGGGTAGCGGGGGAACAACCTACAATGAGCAGTTCTTC
TRBV28,TRBJ2-4,NA,few,CASSPYVGAGGKNIQYF,TGTGCCAGCAGTCCATACGTCGGGGCTGGAGGCAAAAACATTCAGTACTTC
TRBV20-1,TRBJ2-7,NA,NA,CCASPRHEQYF,TGCTGTGCTAGTCCGCGTCACGAGCAGTACTTC
TRBV3-1,TRBJ2-1,NA,few,CASSQASGGVTYNEQFF,TGTGCCAGCAGCCAAGCCTCCGGTGGGGTAACCTACAATGAGCAGTTCTTC
TRBV11-1,TRBJ1-5,NA,NA,CASSLGLVQPQHF,TGTGCCAGCAGCTTAGGACTCGTTCAGCCCCAGCATTTT
TRBV20-1,TRBJ2-1,TRBD2,once,CSASLSRTSAYNEQFF,TGCAGTGCTAGTCTATCCCGGACTAGCGCATACAATGAGCAGTTCTTC
TRBV5-1,TRBJ2-7,NA,NA,CASSEIQAWGSYNEQYF,TGCGCCAGCAGCGAGATACAGGCTTGGGGCTCCTACAATGAGCAGTACTTC